This entry lists 6 T cell receptor beta chains sequenced from one sample in a study of human T cells and chemical hapten exposure. Specified time point: patch test 2, 6 weeks after DPC sensitization. Treatment reported: therapeutic diphenylcyclopropenone sensitization with weekly scalp DPC. One entry per CDR3 protein, called by TCRdb with MiXCR from the RACE reads. The table includes about 40,000 distinct CDR3 sequences, about 3% detected once. The sample in question was whole blood, obtained in connection with sensitization to the hapten diphenylcyclopropenone (DPC). The receptor set was obtained from a middle-aged man with alopecia areata. Some clones in this sample may be carry-over from other donors' samples.

This clonotype was picked up many times. The V gene is TRBV24-1, the J gene TRBJ2-2, with 7 bases identical to TRBD1. In germline, CDR1 is KGHDR, CDR2 SFDVKD. After removal of 4 bases from V and 5 bases from J, the junction contained 6 bases not matched to a gene. The CDR3 spans 15 residues. The CDR3 sequence is CATSDPTGATGELFF. The CDR3 DNA sequence: TGTGCCACCAGTGACCCCACAGGGGCTACCGGGGAGCTGTTTTTT.

This clonotype was observed a handful of times. The chain employs TRBV12-3 or TRBV12-4 and TRBJ2-7; TRBD1 agrees at 8 bases. The CDR3 length is 13 residues. Trimming at V came to 6 bases and at J to 5 bases, leaving 6 bases not matched to a gene. In DNA, the CDR3 is TGTGCCAGCAGGAGGACAGGGTCCCACGAGCAGTACTTC. It codes for CASRRTGSHEQYF.

The sample holds many counts of this clonotype. The rearrangement joins TRBV7-8 to TRBJ2-3; possibly TRBD2 for D (6 bases). V gave up 10 bases and J gave up 2 bases, with 22 bases separating them. Germline loops: CDR1 SGHVS, CDR2 FQNEAQ. This CDR3 is built from 16 residues. In nucleotides, the CDR3 is TGTGCCATCAACCCGGGGGAAGCGGGTTACACAGATACGCAGTATTTT. Protein sequence: CAINPGEAGYTDTQYF.

Many counts were recorded for this clonotype. V and J are TRBV6-1 and TRBJ2-4; TRBD2 matches at 13 bases. Germline loops: CDR1 MNHNS, CDR2 SASEGT. This CDR3 region has 19 residues. Trimming took 2 bases from V and 6 from J; bases not matched to a gene: 13. The DNA of the CDR3 is TGTGCCAGCAGTGAAAGGGGGACTAGCGGGACCGGGCGGGGAAACATTCAGTACTTC. This sequence encodes CASSERGTSGTGRGNIQYF.

Many counts were recorded for this clonotype. The chain couples TRBV5-1 to TRBJ1-5, with D maybe TRBD1 (5 bases). Trimming left V 4 bases short and J 7 bases short, with 18 bases between. This CDR3 contains 15 residues. Germline CDR1 reads SGHRS; CDR2 reads YFSETQ. The CDR3 is CASSPVAGPGQPQHF. CDR3 coding DNA: TGCGCCAGCAGCCCCGTCGCGGGCCCAGGGCAGCCCCAGCATTTT.

V usage is TRBV6-2 or TRBV6-3 and J usage is TRBJ2-2, with D possibly matching TRBD2 (7 bases). Germline-derived CDR1 and CDR2 are MNHEY and SVGEGT. This CDR3 spans 16 amino acids. Between the trimmed V and J ends, which lost 1 base and 9 bases, there was a span of 18 bases. The CDR3 DNA follows: TGTGCCAGCAGTTACTTCGGGGGGCAGGGGATCCGGGAGCTGTTTTTT. The encoded protein is CASSYFGGQGIRELFF.